This passage covers 30 T cell receptor beta chains from one sample sequenced in a study of blood T cell repertoires in COVID-19. This table comes from immunoSEQ multiplex PCR, and its TCRdb copy is limited to in-frame clones, with some not included. The sample holds approximately 140,000 clones, around nine tenths seen once. Sequencing was done on a sample of peripheral blood. The source of these receptors is a human donor in a cohort sampled during active COVID-19.

The table lists this clone with a count of one. The chain combines TRBV19 with TRBJ2-3; maybe TRBD2 (7 bases). Germline CDR1 reads LNHDA; CDR2 reads SQIVND (reference sequence). V was pared by 6 bases and J by 0 bases, with 16 bases between. This CDR3 comprises 16 residues. CDR3 region: CASRRGGALSTDTQYF. In DNA form, the CDR3 reads TGTGCCAGTAGGAGGGGGGGGGCCCTGAGCACAGATACGCAGTATTTT.

The chain is built from TRBV12-3 or TRBV12-4 and TRBJ1-1, with unresolved D. V shed 1 base and J shed 9 bases, with 12 bases lying between them. The CDR3 runs to 13 residues. CDR3 bases: TGTGCCAGCAGTTTAGAAAGTACAGCCCAAGCTTTCTTT. This sequence encodes CASSLESTAQAFF.

The chain carries TRBV3-1 (or the pseudogene TRBV3-2) and TRBJ2-1; D is uncertain. The CDR3 sequence is 12 residues long. Germline V gene lookup returns CDR1 LGHDT and CDR2 YNNKEL (reference sequence). Trimming stripped 3 bases from V and 7 bases from J, with 7 bases between. The CDR3 DNA follows: TGTGCCAGCAGCCAGACGAGGAATGAGCAGTTCTTC. Translated: CASSQTRNEQFF.

The chain recombines TRBV9 with TRBJ1-2; D is uncertain. The V gene lost 0 bases and the J gene lost 4 bases, with 4 bases spanning the gap. From germline, CDR1 is SGDLS and CDR2 YYNGEE. CDR3 length: 12 residues. The DNA of the CDR3 is TGTGCCAGCAGCGTAGACAGCTATGGCTACACCTTC. It codes for CASSVDSYGYTF.

J is TRBJ1-2 and V is TRBV6-5, with unresolved D. The ends were cut back, 4 bases at V and 8 bases at J, with 20 bases in the middle. Germline lookup yields CDR1 MNHEY and CDR2 SVGAGI. This CDR3 has 15 residues. The CDR3 DNA is TGTGCCAGCAGTTCTCGACGGTCAACTACCTCGGGCTACACCTTC. Translated, it gives CASSSRRSTTSGYTF.

The chain carries TRBV6-2 or TRBV6-3 and TRBJ2-3, with 8 bases matching TRBD2. Germline V gene data show CDR1 as MNHEY and CDR2 as SVGEGT. The J segment lost 4 bases and the V segment lost 6 bases, leaving 15 bases of the junction unmatched. The CDR3 runs 17 residues. CDR3 sequence (DNA): TGTGCCAGCAGCCCACATGAAGCGGGAGTACCACCAGATACGCAGTATTTT. The encoded protein is CASSPHEAGVPPDTQYF.

The gene calls are TRBV7-8 and TRBJ2-3; a weak D match, TRBD1 (6 bases). CDR3 size: 17 residues. The germline V and J ends were trimmed by 2 bases and 1 base, with 16 bases remaining between them. The V gene's germline CDR1 is SGHVS and CDR2 FQNEAQ. The CDR3 region has the DNA TGTGCCAGCAGCTTACCCTTCCTTGGACAGCGCACAGATACGCAGTATTTT. This codes for CASSLPFLGQRTDTQYF.

Comment on this clone: Other DNA sequences in this sample translate to the same CDR3. The chain links TRBV27 to TRBJ2-7, with 11 bases lining up with TRBD2. V lost 2 bases to trimming and J lost 2 bases; unmatched junction nucleotides: 2. Germline V lookup: CDR1 MNHEY, CDR2 SMNVEV (reference sequence). CDR3 length: 15 amino acids. CDR3 protein: CASSLGTSGTYEQYF. DNA of the CDR3: TGTGCCAGCAGTTTAGGGACTAGCGGAACCTACGAGCAGTACTTC.

In this sample, this clone turned up a few times. J is TRBJ2-5 and V is TRBV2; 10 positions agree with TRBD1. CDR3 length: 13 residues. The germline gives CDR1 SNHLY, CDR2 FYNNEI. The J segment lost 4 bases and the V segment lost 6 bases, leaving 2 bases of the junction unmatched. The CDR3 DNA sequence: TGTGCCAGCAGGGGACAGGGGCGAGAGACCCAGTACTTC. Its translation is CASRGQGRETQYF.

The chain has TRBV15 and TRBJ1-4; D uncertain. The CDR3 spans 14 residues. Per germline, CDR1 LNHNV and CDR2 YYDKDF (reference sequence). V was clipped by 1 base and J by 5 bases, with 8 bases between them. The CDR3, as DNA: TGTGCCACCAGCAGAGGGACTGAGAATGAAAAACTGTTTTTT. It yields the protein CATSRGTENEKLFF.

The table lists this clone with a count of one. The chain couples TRBV7-2 to TRBJ2-4; 9 bases fit TRBD1. The CDR3 covers 14 residues. Germline loops: CDR1 SGHTA, CDR2 FQGNSA. Trimming took 5 bases from V and 10 from J; bases not matched to a gene: 9. The CDR3 DNA sequence: TGTGCCAGCAGCACGGGACAGGGAAAGGGGATTCAGTACTTC. It codes for CASSTGQGKGIQYF. Combining the CDR3 with reference TRBV7-2 and TRBJ2-4 gives the whole variable domain GAGVSQSPSNKVTEKGKDVELRCDPISGHTALYWYRQSLGQGLEFLIYFQGNSAPDKSGLPSDRFSAERTGGSVSTLTIQRTQQEDSAVYLCASSTGQGKGIQYFGAGTRLSVL.

The chain employs TRBV19 and TRBJ2-3, with D perhaps TRBD1 (5 bases). V was pared by 1 base and J by 3 bases, with 14 bases between. The CDR3 is 16 residues long. Per the germline V gene, CDR1 is LNHDA and CDR2 is SQIVND (reference sequence). CDR3 bases: TGTGCCAGTAGTATAGGGAGCGACTCAGGGACAGATACGCAGTATTTT. It codes for CASSIGSDSGTDTQYF.

This clone was counted a few times. This chain connects TRBV2 to TRBJ1-2, with 7 bases fitting TRBD1. This CDR3 spans 15 amino acids. V shed 8 bases and J 7 bases; nucleotides not matched to a gene: 16. Germline lookup yields CDR1 SNHLY and CDR2 FYNNEI. CDR3 DNA sequence: TGTGCCAGCCGGAAAGACAGGGCCGCAAGCGGTGGCTACACCTTC. It encodes CASRKDRAASGGYTF.

The chain couples TRBV11-1 to TRBJ1-5; D unclear. V was trimmed by 1 base and J by 4 bases, leaving 5 bases between them. The length of the CDR3 is 13 residues. Looked up from germline, CDR1 is SGHAT and CDR2 is FQDESV (reference sequence). In nucleotides, the CDR3 is TGTGCCAGCAGCTTAGGGCGGAATCAGCCCCAGCATTTT. Encoded protein: CASSLGRNQPQHF.

The V gene is TRBV5-1, the J gene TRBJ2-5; 8 nucleotides align to TRBD2. This CDR3 comprises 15 residues. Trimming removed 6 bases from V and 0 bases from J; junction bases left unmatched: 7. Germline V lookup: CDR1 SGHRS, CDR2 YFSETQ. This CDR3 is CASTLGTSNQETQYF. In DNA form, the CDR3 reads TGCGCCAGCACCCTGGGGACTAGTAACCAAGAGACCCAGTACTTC.

The J gene is TRBJ1-5, the V gene TRBV30, with TRBD1 matching over 10 bases. Germline trimming cut 5 bases from V and 6 bases from J; bases unmatched to any gene: 7. CDR1 is GTSNPN, CDR2 SVGIG, per germline (reference sequence). This CDR3 has 14 residues. In DNA, the CDR3 is TGTGCCTGGCAGGGACAGGGGTTAACTCAGCCCCAGCATTTT. Its translation: CAWQGQGLTQPQHF.

This clone has more than one count but fewer than ten. This rearrangement joins TRBV27 to TRBJ1-1; no firm D call. The CDR3 totals 14 residues. Trimming shortened V by 1 base and J by 1 base, and 7 bases separated the two germline ends. From germline, CDR1 is MNHEY and CDR2 SMNVEV (reference sequence). CDR3 DNA sequence: TGTGCCAGCAGTTTATGGCGGGAGAACACTGAAGCTTTCTTT. This sequence encodes CASSLWRENTEAFF.

The rearrangement joins TRBV9 to TRBJ1-2; possibly TRBD1 for D (5 bases). Germline CDR1 reads SGDLS; CDR2 reads YYNGEE. Trimming stripped 3 bases from V and 7 bases from J, with 16 bases between. The CDR3 sequence is 14 residues long. CDR3 bases: TGTGCCAGCAGCGGGGATGGGGCAGGTACTGGCTACACCTTC. Translating gives CASSGDGAGTGYTF.

This chain joins TRBV4-3 and TRBJ2-3, with 13 bases identical to TRBD2. V was pared by 1 base and J by 1 base, with 5 bases of the junction left unmatched. The CDR3 is made up of 18 amino acids. Germline values: CDR1 LGHNA, CDR2 YSLEER. CDR3 sequence reads: CASSQGTGLAGRTDTQYF. The CDR3 nucleotides read TGCGCCAGCAGCCAAGGGACGGGACTAGCGGGACGCACAGATACGCAGTATTTT.

The rearrangement uses TRBV5-5 and TRBJ1-1, with D possibly being TRBD1 (6 bases). V was clipped by 3 bases and J by 3 bases, with 9 bases between them. The CDR3 loop spans 13 amino acids. Germline V lookup: CDR1 SGHKS, CDR2 YYEKEE (reference sequence). The CDR3 nucleotides read TGTGCCAGCAGCTACTACAGGGACACTGAAGCTTTCTTT. Translating it yields CASSYYRDTEAFF.

This clone has just one count. The chain couples TRBV14 to TRBJ2-2, with TRBD2 matching 11 bases. The CDR3 length is 16 residues. The V gene end was trimmed by 4 bases and the J gene end by 3 bases; junction bases not matched to a gene: 4. Germline V CDR1 and CDR2: SGHDN, FVKESK. CDR3 amino acids: CASSPLLAGDTGELFF. The DNA of the CDR3 is TGTGCCAGCAGCCCCCTACTAGCGGGAGACACCGGGGAGCTGTTTTTT.

J is TRBJ2-5 and V is TRBV5-1, with D perhaps TRBD1 (6 bases). The germline V and J ends were trimmed by 3 bases and 2 bases, with 11 bases remaining between them. Looked up from germline, CDR1 is SGHRS and CDR2 is YFSETQ. The CDR3 has 14 amino acids. DNA of the CDR3: TGCGCCAGCAGCTACGGACAGTTACAAGAGACCCAGTACTTC. As protein: CASSYGQLQETQYF.

The gene calls are TRBV4-2 and TRBJ2-3; 12 bases are a match to TRBD2. CDR3 length equals 16 residues. The V and J ends lost 4 bases and 4 bases, in that order; junction bases with no gene match: 6. Germline CDR1 and CDR2: LGHNA and YNFKEQ. CDR3 protein: CASSLETSGGADTQYF. CDR3 DNA sequence: TGTGCCAGCAGCCTTGAGACTAGCGGGGGAGCAGATACGCAGTATTTT.

This rearrangement joins TRBV11-2 to TRBJ2-7, with 7 bases fitting TRBD2. The CDR3 loop spans 14 amino acids. The trim removed 5 bases at V and 2 bases at J, leaving 6 bases unmatched. Germline assignment: CDR1 SGHAT and CDR2 FQNNGV. CDR3: CASSPRTSPYEQYF. CDR3 sequence (DNA): TGTGCCAGCAGCCCACGGACTAGTCCCTACGAGCAGTACTTC. Full variable domain (outside the CDR3, taken from reference TRBV11-2 and TRBJ2-7): EAGVAQSPRYKIIEKRQSVAFWCNPISGHATLYWYQQILGQGPKLLIQFQNNGVVDDSQLPKDRFSAERLKGVDSTLKIQPAKLEDSAVYLCASSPRTSPYEQYFGPGTRLTVT.

The gene calls are TRBV30 and TRBJ2-7; 8 bases line up with TRBD1. The V segment lost 4 bases and the J segment 5 bases; nucleotides outside the gene matches: 4. Germline CDR1 reads GTSNPN; CDR2 reads SVGIG (reference sequence). The length of the CDR3 is 12 residues. The CDR3 DNA sequence: TGTGCCTGGAACGACAGGGGAAACGAGCAGTACTTC. Its translation is CAWNDRGNEQYF.

The V gene is TRBV4-3, the J gene TRBJ1-4; 12 bases map to TRBD1. V trimming: 0 bases; J trimming: 8 bases; junction bases outside the gene matches: 7. The CDR3 totals 17 residues. Germline V gene data show CDR1 as LGHNA and CDR2 as YSLEER. The CDR3: CASSQDAGQGALEKLFF. The DNA for the CDR3 is TGCGCCAGCAGCCAAGATGCGGGACAGGGGGCGCTCGAAAAACTGTTTTTT.

This chain connects TRBV4-1 to TRBJ2-3; 9 bases fit TRBD2. V lost 4 bases and J lost 2; bases outside the gene matches: 7. CDR1 is MGHRA, CDR2 YSYEKL, per germline. There are 16 residues in the CDR3. The CDR3 DNA reads TGCGCCAGCAGCCCGTTTACTAGCGGGCCCACAGATACGCAGTATTTT. It codes for CASSPFTSGPTDTQYF.

This chain connects TRBV30 to TRBJ1-3; TRBD1 agrees at 8 bases. V gave up 4 bases and J gave up 4 bases; unmatched junction bases: 0. This CDR3 spans 12 amino acids. CDR1 is GTSNPN, CDR2 SVGIG, per germline (reference sequence). CDR3 DNA sequence: TGTGCCTGGACAGGGGGCGGAAACACCATATATTTT. This gives the protein CAWTGGGNTIYF.

The count of this clone is one. This chain uses TRBV25-1 with TRBJ1-4; 7 nucleotides match TRBD1. This CDR3 contains 15 residues. V trimming: 3 bases; J trimming: 6 bases; junction bases outside the gene matches: 7. Germline V CDR1 and CDR2: MGHDK, SYGVNS. As DNA, the CDR3 is TGTGCCAGCAGTGACGCGACAGGGTTCTATGAAAAACTGTTTTTT. It is translated as CASSDATGFYEKLFF. The full variable domain, in which reference TRBV25-1 and TRBJ1-4 provide the parts outside the CDR3, is EADIYQTPRYLVIGTGKKITLECSQTMGHDKMYWYQQDPGMELHLIHYSYGVNSTEKGDLSSESTVSRIRTEHFPLTLESARPSHTSQYLCASSDATGFYEKLFFGSGTQLSVL.

This clone has only one observation. CDR3 nucleotide sequence: TGTGCCAGCAGTTACCCGGGGGGAAGCTATGGCTACACCTTC. As protein: CASSYPGGSYGYTF. The V call is TRBV6-6, the J call TRBJ1-2; TRBD1 is a possible D gene (5 bases). The V and J ends lost 2 bases and 4 bases respectively, with 11 bases between them. CDR1 is MNHNY, CDR2 SVGAGI, per germline (reference sequence). The length of the CDR3 is 14 residues.